This T cell receptor (beta chain) came from a study of shared T cell receptors in the human thymus. Germline V CDR1 and CDR2: MNHNY, SVGAGI (reference sequence). CDR3 length: 15 residues. With V trimmed by 4 bases and J by 5 bases, 8 bases remained unmatched. The repertoire was sequenced with immunoSEQ multiplex PCR; TCRdb's copy has only in-frame clones and lacks some. The sample has 700,000 or so clones; roughly 85% are singletons. These data also formed part of another study, on human thymus T cells. This second report adds: Healthy Finnish infants undergoing corrective surgery for congenital heart defects were used as donors. Obtained as resections during corrective heart surgery, the thymus tissue was then studied. In thymic and blood repertoires alike, V and J usage looked biased. There were highly overlapping thymic repertoires among unrelated individuals, as related research reported.

The chain recombines TRBV6-6 with TRBJ1-1; TRBD1 matches 9 bases. The sequenced material came from thymocytes. This receptor was identified in a girl in the first two years of life with a congenital heart defect. The CDR3 spells CASSFRTGVQTEAFF. For the CDR3, the DNA is TGTGCCAGCAGTTTCCGGACAGGGGTCCAGACTGAAGCTTTCTTT.